The clone carrying this TCR beta chain was picked up a small number of times. This entry comes from a study of T cells in Graves' hyperthyroidism and ophthalmopathy. RNA transcripts were the template for amplifying TCR beta CDR3 regions. First-round RT-PCR with HTBI primers amplified the TCR CDR3 region. TCRdb redid the calling of the multiplex PCR reads with MiXCR, one entry per CDR3 protein. In the table there are fewer than 450,000 distinct CDR3 sequences, about 16% of which are singletons. Between the trimmed V and J ends, which lost 5 bases and 7 bases, there was a span of 13 bases. CDR3 size: 13 residues. Germline V gene lookup returns CDR1 MNHEY and CDR2 SMNVEV (reference sequence).

The chain carries TRBV27 and TRBJ2-3; D remains ambiguous. The receptor was isolated from a woman in her sixties or seventies with Graves' ophthalmopathy. Sequences were obtained from blood. Here the CDR3 reads CASSPHSKNTQYF. CDR3 coding DNA: TGTGCCAGCAGTCCACACTCTAAAAATACGCAGTATTTT.